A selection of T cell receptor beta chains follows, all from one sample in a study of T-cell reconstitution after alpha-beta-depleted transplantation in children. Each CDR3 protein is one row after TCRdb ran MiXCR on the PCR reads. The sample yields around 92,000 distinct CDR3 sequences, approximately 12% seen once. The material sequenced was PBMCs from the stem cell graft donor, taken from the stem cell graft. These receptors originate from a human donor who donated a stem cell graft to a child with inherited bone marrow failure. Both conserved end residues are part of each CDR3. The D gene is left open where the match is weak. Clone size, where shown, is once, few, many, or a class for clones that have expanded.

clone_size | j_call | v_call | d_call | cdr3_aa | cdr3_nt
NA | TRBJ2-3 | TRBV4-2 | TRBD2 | CASSQDRGGGADTQYF | TGTGCCAGCAGCCAAGATCGGGGGGGGGGGGCAGATACGCAGTATTTT
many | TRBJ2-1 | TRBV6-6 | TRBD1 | CASNPTGSYNEQFF | TGTGCCAGCAATCCGACAGGGTCCTACAATGAGCAGTTCTTC
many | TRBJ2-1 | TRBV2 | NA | CASSESFRNEQFF | TGTGCCAGCAGTGAATCCTTTCGCAATGAGCAGTTCTTC
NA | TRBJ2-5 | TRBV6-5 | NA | CASSYAVVETQYF | TGTGCCAGCAGTTATGCGGTTGTGGAGACCCAGTACTTC
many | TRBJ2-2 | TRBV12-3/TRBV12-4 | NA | CASSLVSRGELFF | TGTGCCAGCAGTTTAGTAAGCAGGGGGGAGCTGTTTTTT
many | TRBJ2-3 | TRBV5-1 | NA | CASSFSLGNTDTQYF | TGCGCCAGCAGCTTTTCGCTGGGAAACACAGATACGCAGTATTTT
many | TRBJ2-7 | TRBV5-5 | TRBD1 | CASSLLQGAGGQYF | TGTGCCAGCAGCCTCCTACAGGGGGCAGGCGGGCAGTACTTC
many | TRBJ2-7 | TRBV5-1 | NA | CASSLVRTADEQYF | TGCGCCAGCAGCTTGGTTCGGACGGCAGACGAGCAGTACTTC
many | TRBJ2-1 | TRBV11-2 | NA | CASSLLRGRRYNEQFF | TGTGCCAGCAGCTTATTACGGGGGCGCAGGTACAATGAGCAGTTCTTC
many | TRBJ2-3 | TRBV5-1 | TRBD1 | CASSVRIVGTASTDTQYF | TGCGCCAGCAGCGTCCGCATAGTAGGGACAGCTAGCACAGATACGCAGTATTTT
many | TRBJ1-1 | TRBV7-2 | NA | CASSLYGGSNEAFF | TGTGCCAGCAGCTTATACGGGGGGTCAAATGAAGCTTTCTTT